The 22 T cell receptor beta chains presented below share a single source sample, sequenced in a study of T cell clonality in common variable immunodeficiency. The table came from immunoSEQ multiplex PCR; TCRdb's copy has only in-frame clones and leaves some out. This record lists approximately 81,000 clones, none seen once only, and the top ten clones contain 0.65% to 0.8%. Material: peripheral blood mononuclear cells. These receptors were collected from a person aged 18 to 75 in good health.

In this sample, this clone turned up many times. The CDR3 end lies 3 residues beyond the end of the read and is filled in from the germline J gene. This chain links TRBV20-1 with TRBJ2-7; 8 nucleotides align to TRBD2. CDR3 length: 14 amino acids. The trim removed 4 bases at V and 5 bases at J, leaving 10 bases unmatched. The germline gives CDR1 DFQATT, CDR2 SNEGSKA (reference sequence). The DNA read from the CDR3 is TGCAGTGCTACTAGAGCGGGAGTCGGCGACGAG. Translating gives CSATRAGVGDE. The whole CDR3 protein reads CSATRAGVGDEQYF.

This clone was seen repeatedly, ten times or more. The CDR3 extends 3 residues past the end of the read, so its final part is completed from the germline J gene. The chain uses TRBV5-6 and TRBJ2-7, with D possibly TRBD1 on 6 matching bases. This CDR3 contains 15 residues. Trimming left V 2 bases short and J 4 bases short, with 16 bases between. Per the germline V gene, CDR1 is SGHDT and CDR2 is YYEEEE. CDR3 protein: CASSFLAKQGYEQYF. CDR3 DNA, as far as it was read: TGTGCCAGCAGCTTTTTGGCCAAGCAGGGGTACGAG.

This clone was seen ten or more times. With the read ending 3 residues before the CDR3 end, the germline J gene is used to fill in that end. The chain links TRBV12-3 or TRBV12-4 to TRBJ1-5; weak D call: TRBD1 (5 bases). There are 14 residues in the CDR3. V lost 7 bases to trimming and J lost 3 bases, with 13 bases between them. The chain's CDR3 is CASNLRVSNQPQHF. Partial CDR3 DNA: TGTGCCAGCAACCTCAGGGTTTCCAATCAGCCC.

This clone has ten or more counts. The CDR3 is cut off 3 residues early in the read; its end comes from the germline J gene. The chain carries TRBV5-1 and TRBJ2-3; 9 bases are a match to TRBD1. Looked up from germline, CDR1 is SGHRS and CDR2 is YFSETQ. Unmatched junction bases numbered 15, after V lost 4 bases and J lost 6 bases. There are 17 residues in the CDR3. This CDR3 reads CASSEVPGTGIGDTQYF. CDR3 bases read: TGCGCCAGCAGCGAGGTACCTGGGACAGGGATAGGGGATACG.

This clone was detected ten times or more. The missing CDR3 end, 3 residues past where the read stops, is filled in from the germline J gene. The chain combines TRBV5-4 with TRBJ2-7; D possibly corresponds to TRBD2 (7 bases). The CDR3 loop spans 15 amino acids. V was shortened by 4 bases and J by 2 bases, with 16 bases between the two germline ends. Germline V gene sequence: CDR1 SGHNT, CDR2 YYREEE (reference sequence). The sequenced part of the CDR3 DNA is TGTGCCAGCAGCCTCGATAGGGGGAGGGCCTACGAG. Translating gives CASSLDRGRAYE. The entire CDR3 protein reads CASSLDRGRAYEQYF.

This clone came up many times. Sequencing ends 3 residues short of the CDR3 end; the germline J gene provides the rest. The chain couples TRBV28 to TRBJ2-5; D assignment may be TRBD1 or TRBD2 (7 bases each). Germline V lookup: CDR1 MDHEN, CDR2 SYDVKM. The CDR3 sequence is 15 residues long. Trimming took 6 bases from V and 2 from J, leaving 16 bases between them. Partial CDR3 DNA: TGTGCCAGCAGAAGAGCGGGACAGACGCAAGAGACC. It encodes CASRRAGQTQET. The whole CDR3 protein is CASRRAGQTQETQYF.

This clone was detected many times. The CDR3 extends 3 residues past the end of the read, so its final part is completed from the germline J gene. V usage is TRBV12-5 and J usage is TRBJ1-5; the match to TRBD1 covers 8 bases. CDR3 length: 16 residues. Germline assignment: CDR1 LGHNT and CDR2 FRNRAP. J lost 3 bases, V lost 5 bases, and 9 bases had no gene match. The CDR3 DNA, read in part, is TGTGCTAGTGGTCCATCGGGACAGGTGATCAATCAGCCC. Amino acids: CASGPSGQVINQP. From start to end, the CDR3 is CASGPSGQVINQPQHF.

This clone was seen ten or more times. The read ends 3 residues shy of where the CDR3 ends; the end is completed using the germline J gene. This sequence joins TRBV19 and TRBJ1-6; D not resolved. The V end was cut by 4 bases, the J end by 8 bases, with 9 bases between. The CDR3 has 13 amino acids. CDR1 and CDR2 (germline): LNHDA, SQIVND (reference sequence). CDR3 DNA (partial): TGTGCCAGTAGTAGCCAGATCGATTCACCC. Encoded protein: CASSSQIDSP. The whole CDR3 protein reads CASSSQIDSPLHF. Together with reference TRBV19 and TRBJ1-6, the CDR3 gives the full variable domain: DGGITQSPKYLFRKEGQNVTLSCEQNLNHDAMYWYRQDPGQGLRLIYYSQIVNDFQKGDIAEGYSVSREKKESFPLTVTSAQKNPTAFYLCASSSQIDSPLHFGNGTRLTVT.

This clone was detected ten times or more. CDR3 bases read: TGTGCCAGCAGAAAGACGCCGGGGGGTGAAAAA. This codes for CASRKTPGGEK. The full CDR3 protein is CASRKTPGGEKLFF. This sequence joins TRBV6-4 and TRBJ1-4; D possibly corresponds to TRBD1 (5 bases). The read comes to an end 3 residues before the CDR3 does, leaving the germline J gene to fill in the end. V was cut by 6 bases and J by 7 bases, with 15 bases left in between. The CDR3 sequence is 14 residues long. CDR1 and CDR2 (germline): MRHNA, SNTAGT.

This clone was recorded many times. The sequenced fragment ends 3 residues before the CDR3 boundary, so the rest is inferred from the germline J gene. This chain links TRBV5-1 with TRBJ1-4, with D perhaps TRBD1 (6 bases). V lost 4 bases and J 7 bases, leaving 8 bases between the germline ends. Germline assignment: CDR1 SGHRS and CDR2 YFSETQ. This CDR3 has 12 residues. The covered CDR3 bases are TGCGCCAGCAGCCCGGACAGTGAAAAA. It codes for CASSPDSEK. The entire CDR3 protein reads CASSPDSEKLFF. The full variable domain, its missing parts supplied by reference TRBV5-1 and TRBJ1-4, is KAGVTQTPRYLIKTRGQQVTLSCSPISGHRSVSWYQQTPGQGLQFLFEYFSETQRNKGNFPGRFSGRQFSNSRSEMNVSTLELGDSALYLCASSPDSEKLFFGSGTQLSVL.

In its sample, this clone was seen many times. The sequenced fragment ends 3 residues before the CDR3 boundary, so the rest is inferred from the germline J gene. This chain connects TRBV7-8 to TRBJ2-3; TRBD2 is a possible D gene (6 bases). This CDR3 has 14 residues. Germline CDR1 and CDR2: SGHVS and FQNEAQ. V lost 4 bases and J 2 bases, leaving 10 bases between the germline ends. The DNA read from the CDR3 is TGTGCCAGCAGCTCCTTAGCGGCCACAGATACG. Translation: CASSSLAATDT. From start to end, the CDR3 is CASSSLAATDTQYF.

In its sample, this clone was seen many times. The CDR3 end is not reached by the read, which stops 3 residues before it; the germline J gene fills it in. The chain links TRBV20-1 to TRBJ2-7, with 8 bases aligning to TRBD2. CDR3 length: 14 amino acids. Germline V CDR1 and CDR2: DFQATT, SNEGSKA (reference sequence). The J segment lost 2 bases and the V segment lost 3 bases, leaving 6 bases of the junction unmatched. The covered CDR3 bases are TGCAGTGCTAGTACTAGCGGAGCAACCTACGAG. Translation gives CSASTSGATYE. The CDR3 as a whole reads CSASTSGATYEQYF.

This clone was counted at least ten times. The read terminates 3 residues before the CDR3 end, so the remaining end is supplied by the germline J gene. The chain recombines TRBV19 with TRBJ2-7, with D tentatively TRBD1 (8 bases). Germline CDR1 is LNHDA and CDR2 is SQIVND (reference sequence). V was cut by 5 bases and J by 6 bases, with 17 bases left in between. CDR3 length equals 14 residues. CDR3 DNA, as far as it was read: TGTGCCAGTAGTCTCACAGGGGGGGGGAGCGAG. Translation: CASSLTGGGSE. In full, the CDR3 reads CASSLTGGGSEQYF. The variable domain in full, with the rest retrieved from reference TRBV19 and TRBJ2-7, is DGGITQSPKYLFRKEGQNVTLSCEQNLNHDAMYWYRQDPGQGLRLIYYSQIVNDFQKGDIAEGYSVSREKKESFPLTVTSAQKNPTAFYLCASSLTGGGSEQYFGPGTRLTVT.

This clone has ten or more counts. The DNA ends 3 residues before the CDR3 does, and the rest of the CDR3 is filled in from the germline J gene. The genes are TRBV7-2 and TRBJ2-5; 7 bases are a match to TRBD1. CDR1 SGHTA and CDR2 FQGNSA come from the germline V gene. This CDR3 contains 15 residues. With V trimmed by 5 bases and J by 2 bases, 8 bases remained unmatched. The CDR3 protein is CASSRTGPSQETQYF. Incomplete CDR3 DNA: TGTGCCAGCAGCCGGACAGGACCTTCACAAGAGACC.

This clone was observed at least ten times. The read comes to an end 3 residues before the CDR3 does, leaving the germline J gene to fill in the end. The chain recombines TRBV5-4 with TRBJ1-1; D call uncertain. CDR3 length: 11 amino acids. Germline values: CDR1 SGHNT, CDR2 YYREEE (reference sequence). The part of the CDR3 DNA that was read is TGTGCCAGCAGTCTGGGCGCAAGA. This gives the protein CASSLGAR. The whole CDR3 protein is CASSLGARAFF.

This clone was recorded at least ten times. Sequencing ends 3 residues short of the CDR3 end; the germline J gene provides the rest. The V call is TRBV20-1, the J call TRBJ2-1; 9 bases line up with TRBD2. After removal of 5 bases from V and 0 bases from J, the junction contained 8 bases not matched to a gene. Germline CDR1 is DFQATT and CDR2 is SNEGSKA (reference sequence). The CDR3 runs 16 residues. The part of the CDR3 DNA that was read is TGCAGTGCTCGGGCGACTAGCGGACTCTCCTACAATGAG. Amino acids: CSARATSGLSYNE. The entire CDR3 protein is CSARATSGLSYNEQFF.

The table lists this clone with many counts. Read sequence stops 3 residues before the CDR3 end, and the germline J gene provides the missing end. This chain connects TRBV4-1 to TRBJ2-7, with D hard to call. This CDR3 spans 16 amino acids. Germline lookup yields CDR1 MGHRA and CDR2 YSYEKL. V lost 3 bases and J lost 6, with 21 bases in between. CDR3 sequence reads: CASSQEPGPRSAEQYF. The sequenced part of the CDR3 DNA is TGCGCCAGCAGCCAGGAACCAGGCCCCCGGTCAGCCGAG.

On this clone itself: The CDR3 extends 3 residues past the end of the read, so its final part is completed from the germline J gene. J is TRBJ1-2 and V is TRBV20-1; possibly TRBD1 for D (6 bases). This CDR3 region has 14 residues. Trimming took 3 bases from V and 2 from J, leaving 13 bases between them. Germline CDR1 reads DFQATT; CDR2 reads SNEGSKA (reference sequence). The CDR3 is CSASRAGANYGYTF. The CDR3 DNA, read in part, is TGCAGTGCTAGTAGGGCAGGGGCGAACTATGGC.

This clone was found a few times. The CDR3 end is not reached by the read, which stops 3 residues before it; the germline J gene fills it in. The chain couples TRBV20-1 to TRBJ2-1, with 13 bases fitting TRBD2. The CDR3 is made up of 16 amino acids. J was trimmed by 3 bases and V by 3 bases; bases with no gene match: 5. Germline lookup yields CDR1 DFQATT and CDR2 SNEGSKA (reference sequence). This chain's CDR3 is CSASGLAGALYNEQFF. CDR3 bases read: TGCAGTGCTAGCGGACTAGCGGGAGCCCTCTACAATGAG.

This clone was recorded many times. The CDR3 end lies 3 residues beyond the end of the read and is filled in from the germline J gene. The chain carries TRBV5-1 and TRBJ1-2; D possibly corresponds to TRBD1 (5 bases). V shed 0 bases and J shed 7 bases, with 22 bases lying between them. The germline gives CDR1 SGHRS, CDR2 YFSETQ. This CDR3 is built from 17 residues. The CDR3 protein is CASSLGGDGAPGAGYTF. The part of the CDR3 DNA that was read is TGCGCCAGCAGCTTGGGGGGGGATGGCGCCCCAGGAGCTGGC.

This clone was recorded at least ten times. The sequenced CDR3 bases are TGTGCCATCAGGATGGCGGGAGGGCTCCAAGAGACC. Translation: CAIRMAGGLQET. The CDR3 in its entirety is CAIRMAGGLQETQYF. This chain uses TRBV10-3 with TRBJ2-5; 9 bases are a match to TRBD2. The observed sequence ends 3 residues before the CDR3 terminus, with the missing tail filled in from the germline J gene. The CDR3 sequence is 15 residues long. V was clipped by 6 bases and J by 1 base; unmatched bases: 6. Germline V lookup: CDR1 ENHRY, CDR2 SYGVKD.

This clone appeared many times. The covered CDR3 bases are TGTGCTAGTGGCATCGGGACTAGCGGGGGCTCCTACGAG. It translates to CASGIGTSGGSYE. The whole CDR3 sequence reads CASGIGTSGGSYEQYF. This sequence joins TRBV12-5 and TRBJ2-7; 14 bases are shared with TRBD2. The read halts 3 residues ahead of the CDR3 end, with the missing end drawn from the germline J gene. This CDR3 region has 16 residues. V gave up 6 bases and J gave up 0 bases; unmatched junction bases: 4. Germline-derived CDR1 and CDR2 are LGHNT and FRNRAP.